This entry lists 11 T cell receptor beta chains sequenced from one sample in a study of neurological immune-mediated disorders. One entry per CDR3 protein, called by TCRdb with MiXCR from the 5' RACE reads. The table includes about 39,000 distinct CDR3 sequences, approximately 7% detected once. The sequenced sample consisted of CD4+ T cells from blood. These TCRs come from a man aged 50 or older in good health.

This clonotype appeared many times. Written as DNA, the CDR3 is TGCGCCAGCGGCTCGGACAGGGGAGACAATGAGCAGTTCTTC. Translation gives CASGSDRGDNEQFF. J is TRBJ2-1 and V is TRBV5-1; 9 bases fit TRBD1. The CDR3 runs to 14 residues. After removal of 7 bases from V and 5 bases from J, the junction contained 7 bases not matched to a gene. Looked up from germline, CDR1 is SGHRS and CDR2 is YFSETQ.

In this sample, this clonotype turned up many times. The chain joins TRBV29-1 to TRBJ2-7; a possible D gene is TRBD1 (6 bases). Trimming removed 4 bases at V and 0 bases at J, with 10 bases between. The CDR3 spans 13 residues. Germline V gene sequence: CDR1 SQVTM, CDR2 ANQGSEA. In nucleotides, the CDR3 is TGCAGCGTTGGGGGGACAACCTCCTACGAGCAGTACTTC. Protein product: CSVGGTTSYEQYF.

This clonotype occurred many times. The rearrangement uses TRBV9 and TRBJ2-1, with D unresolved. This CDR3 region has 16 residues. V gave up 0 bases and J gave up 4 bases, with 14 bases separating them. The germline V gene encodes CDR1 SGDLS and CDR2 YYNGEE. In DNA, the CDR3 is TGTGCCAGCAGCGTAGCAAGTAGTGCGTTGTACAATGAGCAGTTCTTC. Its protein is CASSVASSALYNEQFF.

Many counts were recorded for this clonotype. The J gene is TRBJ1-1, the V gene TRBV5-1, with 7 bases aligning to TRBD1. CDR1 is SGHRS and CDR2 is YFSETQ in the germline V gene. V was pared by 4 bases and J by 1 base, with 7 bases of the junction left unmatched. The CDR3 is made up of 15 amino acids. The CDR3 region is CASSPTTGANTEAFF. CDR3 bases: TGCGCCAGCAGCCCAACTACAGGGGCGAACACTGAAGCTTTCTTT.

This clonotype was detected many times. The V and J genes are TRBV10-3 and TRBJ2-7, with D tentatively TRBD2 (5 bases). V lost 0 bases to trimming and J lost 2 bases, with 8 bases between them. In germline, CDR1 is ENHRY, CDR2 SYGVKD. The CDR3 is made up of 14 amino acids. The CDR3 DNA sequence: TGTGCCATCAGTGAGTCTAGCGACCCCTACGAGCAGTACTTC. This codes for CAISESSDPYEQYF.

This clonotype was seen repeatedly, ten times or more. The gene calls are TRBV7-2 and TRBJ2-2; 9 bases are shared with TRBD1. Germline-derived CDR1 and CDR2 are SGHTA and FQGNSA. There are 16 residues in the CDR3. V shed 5 bases and J 6 bases; nucleotides not matched to a gene: 10. The CDR3 nucleotides read TGTGCCAGCAGCGCCACAGGGGGCGTTGGCCCCGGGGAGCTGTTTTTT. This translates into CASSATGGVGPGELFF.

This clonotype was observed many times. CDR3 sequence: CASSFLGELAGGPLYEQYF. The CDR3 nucleotides are TGTGCCAGCAGCTTTCTTGGGGAACTAGCGGGAGGGCCCCTCTACGAGCAGTACTTC. This chain joins TRBV11-2 and TRBJ2-7; 13 bases agree with TRBD2. V was pared by 3 bases and J by 3 bases, with 14 bases of the junction left unmatched. The CDR3 is 19 residues long. CDR1 SGHAT and CDR2 FQNNGV come from the germline V gene.

V and J are TRBV5-1 and TRBJ2-2, with 8 bases matching TRBD1. V dropped 4 bases and J dropped 16; count of bases not matched to a gene: 9. The CDR3 spans 12 residues. Germline CDR1 is SGHRS and CDR2 is YFSETQ. Here the CDR3 DNA reads TGCGCCAGCAGCAGACAGGGGAGTGATGAGTTTTTT. It is translated as CASSRQGSDEFF.

The sample holds many counts of this clonotype. V gene TRBV4-3 combines with J gene TRBJ2-7, with 7 bases aligning to TRBD2. The germline V gene encodes CDR1 LGHNA and CDR2 YSLEER. The CDR3 totals 15 residues. With 1 base clipped from V and 5 bases from J, the junction kept 8 bases outside the gene matches. The CDR3 region has the DNA TGCGCCAGCAGCCAAGCGGGAACTAGCGTCGACGAGCAGTACTTC. Protein product: CASSQAGTSVDEQYF.

The rearrangement joins TRBV6-2 or TRBV6-3 to TRBJ1-5; no reliable D call. There are 14 residues in the CDR3. Germline CDR1 is MNHEY and CDR2 is SVGEGT. V was cut by 6 bases and J by 0 bases, with 9 bases left in between. The CDR3 loop is CASRQIYSNQPQHF. The CDR3 DNA reads as TGTGCCAGCAGGCAGATTTATAGCAATCAGCCCCAGCATTTT.

The sample holds a few counts of this clonotype. The V call is TRBV20-1, the J call TRBJ2-3; D perhaps matches TRBD2 (6 bases). V lost 3 bases, J lost 3 bases, and 16 bases lay in between. Germline-derived CDR1 and CDR2 are DFQATT and SNEGSKA (reference sequence). The CDR3 is 15 residues long. The CDR3 coding sequence is TGCAGTGCTAGGTCGCGGGATGAGAGGACAGATACGCAGTATTTT. Its protein is CSARSRDERTDTQYF.